The 22 T cell receptor beta chains listed next were all sequenced from one sample in a study of blood T cells in healthy people across ages. A sample-barcoded 5' primer and a J-beta primer mix were used in a second PCR of roughly 7 to 12 cycles. TCRdb ran MiXCR on the 5' RACE reads and lists one entry per CDR3 protein. The sample holds hundreds of thousands of distinct CDR3 sequences, about 34% seen once. Sequenced sample: blood. The receptors come from an elderly woman in good health.

This clonotype was seen repeatedly, ten times or more. This chain links TRBV27 with TRBJ2-1; TRBD1 agrees at 9 bases. V lost 2 bases, J lost 6 bases, and 2 bases stayed unmatched. Germline CDR1 MNHEY, CDR2 SMNVEV (reference sequence). The CDR3 is 14 amino acids. Written as DNA, the CDR3 is TGTGCCAGCAGTTTAGGGACAGGGACCAATGAGCAGTTCTTC. This gives the protein CASSLGTGTNEQFF.

In its sample, this clonotype was seen many times. The V and J genes are TRBV11-2 and TRBJ2-5, with 7 bases that match TRBD2. Germline CDR1 SGHAT, CDR2 FQNNGV. With V trimmed by 5 bases and J by 10 bases, 13 bases remained unmatched. This CDR3 has 14 residues. This chain's CDR3 is CASSPPGISGGQYF. CDR3 sequence (DNA): TGTGCCAGCAGCCCCCCCGGGATTTCGGGGGGCCAGTACTTC.

Remarks on this clonotype: A read error may explain this, as a much larger clone is one base away. The J gene is TRBJ2-5, the V gene TRBV4-3; 11 bases agree with TRBD2. With 1 base clipped from V and 11 bases from J, the junction kept 9 bases outside the gene matches. CDR3 length equals 15 residues. Per germline, CDR1 LGHNA and CDR2 YSLEER. The CDR3 protein is CASSQGLAGSYGQYF. The CDR3, as DNA: TGCGCCAGCAGCCAAGGACTAGCGGGGTCCTACGGGCAGTACTTC.

This clonotype occurred a few times. The chain joins TRBV2 to TRBJ1-2, with D uncertain. Germline CDR1 is SNHLY and CDR2 is FYNNEI. V was pared by 9 bases and J by 4 bases, with 21 bases between. The CDR3 loop spans 15 amino acids. The CDR3 DNA reads as TGTGCCAGTGCACACGGTGGCCGCGTCGGCTATGGCTACACCTTC. It specifies CASAHGGRVGYGYTF.

This clonotype was seen many times. This sequence joins TRBV7-3 and TRBJ1-1; D is unresolved. Deletions cut 2 bases from V and 4 bases from J, with 14 bases between. Germline values: CDR1 SGHTA, CDR2 FQGTGA. CDR3 length equals 15 residues. The CDR3 region is CASSLAPVSGTEAFF. CDR3 bases: TGTGCCAGCAGCTTAGCTCCGGTGTCGGGCACTGAAGCTTTCTTT.

This clonotype was seen at least ten times. The rearrangement joins TRBV3-1 to TRBJ1-2; 9 bases align to TRBD1. CDR3 length equals 16 residues. V lost 4 bases to trimming and J lost 5 bases; unmatched junction nucleotides: 11. Germline V gene lookup returns CDR1 LGHDT and CDR2 YNNKEL (reference sequence). The CDR3 bases are TGTGCCAGCAGCCCCGATACAGGGGGCTATGGGTATGGCTACACCTTC. Its protein product is CASSPDTGGYGYGYTF.

This clonotype was observed a handful of times. This sequence joins TRBV5-1 and TRBJ2-2; D uncertain. V gave up 0 bases and J gave up 1 base, with 7 bases separating them. CDR3 size: 15 residues. Germline V gives CDR1 SGHRS, CDR2 YFSETQ. CDR3 DNA sequence: TGCGCCAGCAGCTTGGCAGGAAAGAACACCGGGGAGCTGTTTTTT. Protein: CASSLAGKNTGELFF.

This clonotype was picked up many times. The CDR3 reads CATGTGWETQYF. As DNA, the CDR3 is TGTGCCACCGGGACAGGGTGGGAGACCCAGTACTTC. The rearrangement uses TRBV15 and TRBJ2-5; the match to TRBD1 covers 9 bases. Unmatched junction bases numbered 3, after V lost 8 bases and J lost 5 bases. Per germline, CDR1 LNHNV and CDR2 YYDKDF (reference sequence). The CDR3 extends over 12 amino acids.

This clonotype was picked up many times. The chain recombines TRBV5-1 with TRBJ2-5; tentative D call: TRBD2 (6 bases). V was cut by 4 bases and J by 1 base, with 17 bases left in between. Germline V gene sequence: CDR1 SGHRS, CDR2 YFSETQ. The CDR3 has 16 residues. CDR3 loop: CASSARGLRIQETQYF. Here the CDR3 DNA reads TGCGCCAGCAGCGCCCGGGGGTTGCGGATCCAAGAGACCCAGTACTTC.

The chain combines TRBV19 with TRBJ1-6; TRBD1 matches 7 bases. This CDR3 contains 14 residues. In germline, CDR1 is LNHDA, CDR2 SQIVND (reference sequence). The V segment lost 4 bases and the J segment 9 bases; nucleotides outside the gene matches: 6. CDR3 residues: CASSNRGGSSPLHF. DNA for the CDR3: TGTGCCAGTAGTAACAGGGGCGGGAGTTCACCCCTCCACTTT.

This clonotype was picked up many times. V and J are TRBV24-1 and TRBJ2-7, with 7 bases lining up with TRBD2. CDR3 size: 14 residues. Germline V CDR1 and CDR2: KGHDR, SFDVKD. Losses at the gene ends were 10 bases for V and 5 bases for J; bases not matched to a gene: 13. Here the CDR3 DNA reads TGTGCCACGGGAGGGACGAAAAAAGATCACGAGCAGTACTTC. It encodes CATGGTKKDHEQYF.

This clonotype has only a few counts. The chain carries TRBV2 and TRBJ2-5; no firm D call. The CDR3 extends over 12 amino acids. Per the germline V gene, CDR1 is SNHLY and CDR2 is FYNNEI. V lost 9 bases and J lost 5, with 13 bases in between. The CDR3 bases are TGTGCCAGTTTAATAGGGCGCGAGACCCAGTACTTC. Translation gives CASLIGRETQYF.

Comments on this clonotype: An end of the junction does not agree with germline; a read error may underlie this. The J gene is TRBJ2-2, the V gene TRBV4-2; D possibly corresponds to TRBD2 (5 bases). Germline values: CDR1 LGHNA, CDR2 YNFKEQ. This CDR3 contains 15 residues. This chain's CDR3 is CASSQDRLYTGERFF. CDR3 DNA: TGTGCCAGCAGCCAAGATCGACTATACACCGGGGAGCGGTTTTTT.

V is TRBV11-2 and J is TRBJ2-5; TRBD2 matches 11 bases. The germline CDR1 and CDR2 sequences are SGHAT and FQNNGV. V lost 5 bases, J lost 4 bases, and 3 bases stayed unmatched. The CDR3 runs to 14 residues. CDR3 loop: CASSTGTSGETQYF. CDR3 bases: TGTGCCAGCAGCACCGGGACTAGCGGAGAGACCCAGTACTTC. Looking up the rest from reference TRBV11-2 and TRBJ2-5 gives the full variable domain: EAGVAQSPRYKIIEKRQSVAFWCNPISGHATLYWYQQILGQGPKLLIQFQNNGVVDDSQLPKDRFSAERLKGVDSTLKIQPAKLEDSAVYLCASSTGTSGETQYFGPGTRLLVL.

There are a few counts of this clonotype. The chain combines TRBV9 with TRBJ2-2; 9 nucleotides line up with TRBD1. In germline, CDR1 is SGDLS, CDR2 YYNGEE. CDR3 length: 16 residues. With 5 bases clipped from V and 4 bases from J, the junction kept 9 bases outside the gene matches. The CDR3 coding sequence is TGTGCCAGCAGAAAGGCGGGGACAGGGACCACCGGGGAGCTGTTTTTT. Protein product: CASRKAGTGTTGELFF.

This clonotype has at least ten counts. V gene TRBV12-3 or TRBV12-4 combines with J gene TRBJ1-6, with D uncertain. The CDR3 has 15 residues. The V end lost 6 bases, the J end lost 10 bases, and 19 bases lay between the germline ends. The CDR3 here is CASRGPSGRRSPLHF. DNA for the CDR3: TGTGCCAGCAGGGGCCCATCCGGGAGGAGATCACCCCTCCACTTT.

This clonotype was observed a handful of times. The rearrangement uses TRBV5-1 and TRBJ2-5; D uncertain. Trimming removed 0 bases from V and 1 base from J, with 10 bases in between. Germline loops: CDR1 SGHRS, CDR2 YFSETQ. The CDR3 contains 15 residues. CDR3 protein: CASSLAVRIQETQYF. Here the CDR3 DNA reads TGCGCCAGCAGCTTGGCCGTCAGGATCCAAGAGACCCAGTACTTC.

This chain joins TRBV7-8 and TRBJ2-7; D could derive from TRBD1 or TRBD2 (6 bases each). The germline V gene has CDR1 SGHVS and CDR2 FQNEAQ. Trimming removed 2 bases from V and 0 bases from J, with 14 bases in between. The CDR3 is 16 amino acids. The DNA of the CDR3 is TGTGCCAGCAGCTTAAAGGGGGGTCTGAGCTCCTACGAGCAGTACTTC. Translating gives CASSLKGGLSSYEQYF.

This clonotype showed up many times. The chain combines TRBV20-1 with TRBJ1-2; 8 bases align to TRBD1. The germline V gene has CDR1 DFQATT and CDR2 SNEGSKA (reference sequence). The ends lost 6 bases at V and 3 bases at J; junction bases unmatched: 12. The CDR3 covers 15 residues. For the CDR3, the DNA is TGCAGTGCGATAAACAGGGGGGGAACCTACTATGGCTACACCTTC. This translates into CSAINRGGTYYGYTF.

A few counts support this clonotype. This may arise from a read error, as a much more abundant clone is one base away. The chain combines TRBV7-2 with TRBJ2-3; D call uncertain. The V end lost 2 bases, the J end lost 4 bases, and 7 bases lay between the germline ends. Germline V gene sequence: CDR1 SGHTA, CDR2 FQGNSA. This CDR3 comprises 13 residues. The DNA for the CDR3 is TGTGCCAGCAGCTTACAGTACGCAGATACGCAGTATTTT. Translation: CASSLQYADTQYF.

The J gene is TRBJ2-4, the V gene TRBV7-2, with 9 nucleotides matching TRBD2. Gene TRBJ2-7 matches the end of the DNA better, so the J call may be wrong. The CDR3 loop spans 15 amino acids. The germline gives CDR1 SGHTA, CDR2 FQGNSA. As DNA, the CDR3 is TGTGCCAGCAGCTTAGAGACTAGCGGCAATTACGAGCAGTACTTC. Its protein product is CASSLETSGNYEQYF.

This clonotype has at least ten counts. The chain couples TRBV6-2 or TRBV6-3 to TRBJ2-7; no definite D call. The CDR3 runs 11 residues. Germline V gene data show CDR1 as MNHEY and CDR2 as SVGEGT. The V gene lost 2 bases and the J gene lost 3 bases, with 2 bases spanning the gap. This CDR3 is CASSYVYEQYF. The CDR3 nucleotides read TGTGCCAGCAGTTACGTCTACGAGCAGTACTTC.